Shown below are 16 T cell receptor beta chains from a single sample sequenced in a study of blood T cell repertoires in COVID-19. The protocol was immunoSEQ multiplex PCR, while the TCRdb copy is restricted to in-frame clones and leaves out a portion. The data contain about 270,000 clones, more than 75% of them seen just once; the ten biggest clones take up roughly 15%. Sequenced input: PBMCs or T cells enriched from blood (not recorded which). The receptors derive from a young man who had recovered from COVID-19.

The rearrangement links TRBV6-1 to TRBJ1-1; the D gene is possibly TRBD1 (5 bases). This CDR3 is built from 15 residues. Germline CDR1 reads MNHNS; CDR2 reads SASEGT. Trimming stripped 2 bases from V and 8 bases from J, with 18 bases between. The CDR3 loop reads CASSEPGYAFWEAFF. DNA for the CDR3: TGTGCCAGCAGTGAACCAGGGTACGCCTTCTGGGAAGCTTTCTTT.

This clone came up once. The chain employs TRBV7-8 and TRBJ2-7; 7 bases are shared with TRBD2. This CDR3 has 14 amino acids. V lost 5 bases and J lost 3; bases outside the gene matches: 7. CDR1 is SGHVS, CDR2 FQNEAQ, per germline. The CDR3 region has the DNA TGTGCCAGCAGCACCGGGGGGTCGGGCTACGAGCAGTACTTC. It translates to CASSTGGSGYEQYF.

The gene calls are TRBV7-2 and TRBJ1-6, with D tentatively TRBD1 (6 bases). Germline V gives CDR1 SGHTA, CDR2 FQGNSA. The germline V and J ends were trimmed by 3 bases and 9 bases, with 12 bases remaining between them. The CDR3 totals 14 residues. CDR3 nucleotide sequence: TGTGCCAGCAGCTTGCAGGGGCGCTTTTCACCCCTCCACTTT. Translated, it gives CASSLQGRFSPLHF.

V gene TRBV27 combines with J gene TRBJ1-1, with D uncertain. In germline, CDR1 is MNHEY, CDR2 SMNVEV (reference sequence). The CDR3 length is 15 residues. V lost 0 bases and J 1 base, leaving 9 bases between the germline ends. The CDR3 nucleotides read TGTGCCAGCAGTTTATCGGGCATCCGGAACACTGAAGCTTTCTTT. Translation: CASSLSGIRNTEAFF.

The rearrangement uses TRBV5-8 and TRBJ2-3, with 7 bases lining up with TRBD2. The length of the CDR3 is 15 residues. CDR1 and CDR2 from the germline V gene are SGHTS and YDEGEE. Unmatched junction bases numbered 5, after V lost 1 base and J lost 3 bases. The CDR3 DNA is TGTGCCAGCAGCTTGCCCTGGGAGGGGACAGATACGCAGTATTTT. As protein: CASSLPWEGTDTQYF.

V gene TRBV14 combines with J gene TRBJ2-7, with 7 bases matching TRBD1. The CDR3 extends over 16 amino acids. Germline V CDR1 and CDR2: SGHDN, FVKESK. Germline trimming cut 3 bases from V and 3 bases from J; bases unmatched to any gene: 11. In nucleotides, the CDR3 is TGTGCCAGCAGCCAGAACTGGGACAGCCCCCACTACGAGCAGTACTTC. It specifies CASSQNWDSPHYEQYF.

The gene calls are TRBV11-3 and TRBJ2-6; D is possibly TRBD1 (6 bases). V shed 6 bases and J shed 0 bases, with 15 bases lying between them. The CDR3 contains 17 residues. CDR1 is SGHNT and CDR2 is YENEEA in the germline V gene. CDR3 bases: TGTGCCAGCAGTCCCCACTCACAGGGCTCTGGGGCCAACGTCCTGACTTTC. Translation gives CASSPHSQGSGANVLTF. The entire variable domain, with the rest obtained from reference TRBV11-3 and TRBJ2-6, is as follows: EAGVVQSPRYKIIEKKQPVAFWCNPISGHNTLYWYLQNLGQGPELLIRYENEEAVDDSQLPKDRFSAERLKGVDSTLKIQPAELGDSAVYLCASSPHSQGSGANVLTFGAGSRLTVL.

V usage is TRBV15 and J usage is TRBJ2-7; TRBD2 aligns across 12 bases. The CDR3 spans 18 residues. Germline V gene data show CDR1 as LNHNV and CDR2 as YYDKDF (reference sequence). V lost 1 base, J lost 0 bases, and 7 bases stayed unmatched. The CDR3 DNA follows: TGTGCCACCAGCAGAGTTACTAGCGGGAGGCTTAGCTCCTACGAGCAGTACTTC. This encodes CATSRVTSGRLSSYEQYF.

The chain employs TRBV7-6 and TRBJ2-7, with 7 nucleotides matching TRBD1. The V segment lost 5 bases and the J segment 0 bases; nucleotides outside the gene matches: 10. The CDR3 totals 16 residues. The germline CDR1 and CDR2 sequences are SGHVS and FNYEAQ. The CDR3 reads CASSVGEGAFSYEQYF. The CDR3 nucleotides read TGTGCCAGCAGCGTTGGCGAGGGGGCATTCTCCTACGAGCAGTACTTC.

This rearrangement joins TRBV28 to TRBJ2-7, with a weak D call TRBD1 (6 bases). Trimming took 8 bases from V and 2 from J, leaving 13 bases between them. Germline CDR1 reads MDHEN; CDR2 reads SYDVKM. The CDR3 totals 13 residues. In DNA, the CDR3 is TGTGCCAGCGGACGAGGACAGCCCTACGAGCAGTACTTC. It encodes CASGRGQPYEQYF.

A word on this clone: This same CDR3 is encoded by further DNA sequences in the sample. The chain employs TRBV24-1 and TRBJ1-2; D ambiguous. V shed 2 bases and J shed 5 bases, with 5 bases lying between them. Germline V gives CDR1 KGHDR, CDR2 SFDVKD. This CDR3 has 12 residues. CDR3 amino acids: CATSDSGYGYTF. CDR3 nucleotide sequence: TGTGCCACCAGTGATTCGGGGTATGGCTACACCTTC.

The chain recombines TRBV4-1 with TRBJ1-5; no clear D gene. In germline, CDR1 is MGHRA, CDR2 YSYEKL. This CDR3 region has 15 residues. Trimming left V 4 bases short and J 2 bases short, with 12 bases between. CDR3 in DNA: TGCGCCAGCAGCCGCGTACAAGAGGGCAATCAGCCCCAGCATTTT. Translating gives CASSRVQEGNQPQHF.

The chain couples TRBV19 to TRBJ1-3; 7 bases are a match to TRBD1. CDR3 length: 15 residues. Germline trimming cut 9 bases from V and 7 bases from J; bases unmatched to any gene: 15. Germline V CDR1 and CDR2: LNHDA, SQIVND (reference sequence). The CDR3: CASLGSTGARNTIYF. For the CDR3, the DNA is TGTGCCAGCCTAGGATCTACAGGGGCGAGGAACACCATATATTTT.

The V and J genes are TRBV11-2 and TRBJ1-4; TRBD1 aligns across 7 bases. This CDR3 is built from 17 residues. The junction had 13 bases not matched to a gene; V was cut back by 5 bases and J by 4 bases. Germline V gene sequence: CDR1 SGHAT, CDR2 FQNNGV. CDR3 nucleotides: TGTGCCAGCAGCCAAAGACCCATACAGGGGATTAATGAAAAACTGTTTTTT. Translation: CASSQRPIQGINEKLFF.

This rearrangement joins TRBV9 to TRBJ2-3; no definite D call. Germline V lookup: CDR1 SGDLS, CDR2 YYNGEE. The CDR3 consists of 12 residues. The V gene lost 3 bases and the J gene lost 6 bases, with 8 bases spanning the gap. The CDR3 DNA reads as TGTGCCAGCAGCGCCATTCGGGATACGCAGTATTTT. Protein: CASSAIRDTQYF.

This clone appeared a single time. The chain recombines TRBV11-3 with TRBJ2-5; TRBD2 matches 7 bases. Trimming cost V 0 bases and J 1 base; bases outside gene matches: 5. CDR1 is SGHNT and CDR2 is YENEEA in the germline V gene. This CDR3 contains 16 residues. CDR3 in amino acids: CASSLDGGSGQETQYF. The CDR3 DNA reads TGTGCCAGCAGCTTAGATGGCGGGAGTGGCCAAGAGACCCAGTACTTC.